This record covers a single TCR beta chain. This entry belongs to a study of blood T cell repertoires in COVID-19. Study-level background: T cells, B-cell-depleted T cells, or PBMCs supplied cDNA or gDNA.

Profiled with immunoSEQ multiplex PCR; TCRdb holds only in-frame clones, not every one. The sample carries over 130,000 clones, 70% to 90% recorded once. V shed 5 bases and J shed 4 bases, with 5 bases lying between them. Germline assignment: CDR1 SGHTA and CDR2 FQGNSA. The CDR3 sequence is 11 residues long. The sequenced sample was peripheral blood. The gene calls are TRBV7-2 and TRBJ1-1; unclear D gene. This TCR derives from a man between 65 and 85 years old with acute or convalescent COVID-19. CDR3 sequence (DNA): TGTGCCAGCAGCCCTGTCACTGAAGCTTTCTTT. Its protein product is CASSPVTEAFF.